The rows below give T cell receptor beta chains drawn from one sample of a study of control samples from healthy donors and cancer patients. The repertoire was sequenced with immunoSEQ multiplex PCR; TCRdb's copy has only in-frame clones and lacks some. The data show 100,000 to 150,000 clones, around 94% seen once. Input material: PBMCs. The receptors were sampled from an elderly man with head and neck cancer. CDR3s include the opening cysteine and the closing phenylalanine or tryptophan. The order of the fields is D gene, CDR3 length, clone size, J gene, V gene, CDR3 protein, CDR3 DNA. A D gene is named only where the DNA matches it firmly. For some rows the clone size is stated as once, few or many, or as a class when expanded; others skip it.

>TRBD1|12|NA|TRBJ1-2|TRBV12-3/TRBV12-4
CASSLQGNGYTF
TGTGCCAGCAGCTTACAGGGGAATGGCTACACCTTC
>NA|13|NA|TRBJ2-3|TRBV2
CASRVRGTDTQYF
TGTGCCAGCAGGGTAAGGGGAACAGATACGCAGTATTTT
>NA|15|NA|TRBJ2-3|TRBV5-1
CASSLLTGPTDTQYF
TGCGCCAGCAGCTTGCTCACGGGACCCACAGATACGCAGTATTTT
>TRBD1|14|NA|TRBJ1-5|TRBV18
CASSQGQSAGPQHF
TGTGCCAGCTCACAGGGACAGTCCGCGGGGCCCCAGCATTTT
>NA|12|NA|TRBJ2-3|TRBV7-9
CASSLMGDTQYF
TGTGCCAGCAGCTTAATGGGAGATACGCAGTATTTT
>NA|16|NA|TRBJ2-7|TRBV11-2
CASSLYGQQGTYEQYF
TGTGCCAGCAGCTTATACGGCCAACAGGGCACCTACGAGCAGTACTTC
>TRBD1|13|NA|TRBJ2-1|TRBV6-5
CASRGTGKSEQFF
TGTGCCAGCAGGGGGACAGGGAAAAGTGAGCAGTTCTTC
>NA|14|NA|TRBJ2-2|TRBV4-1
CASHLGPNTGELFF
TGCGCCAGCCACCTCGGTCCAAACACCGGGGAGCTGTTTTTT
>NA|14|NA|TRBJ1-1|TRBV19
CASTIRPRVTEAFF
TGTGCCAGTACCATACGCCCCAGGGTCACTGAAGCTTTCTTT
>NA|18|NA|TRBJ2-2|TRBV18
CASSPRLRGNSNTGELFF
TGTGCCAGCTCACCTCGGTTGCGGGGAAACTCGAACACCGGGGAGCTGTTTTTT
>NA|13|NA|TRBJ2-1|TRBV12-3/TRBV12-4
CASRGVFYNEQFF
TGTGCCAGCAGGGGAGTTTTTTACAATGAGCAGTTCTTC
>TRBD1|15|NA|TRBJ1-6|TRBV2
CASSLQDRGGSPLHF
TGTGCCAGCAGTCTTCAAGACAGGGGAGGTTCACCCCTCCACTTT
>NA|15|NA|TRBJ2-4|TRBV3-1/TRBV3-2
CASSPPGQGGNIQYF
TGTGCCAGCAGCCCACCGGGCCAGGGGGGTAACATTCAGTACTTC
>NA|13|NA|TRBJ1-1|TRBV12-3/TRBV12-4
CASSLIRGAEAFF
TGTGCCAGCAGTTTAATCAGGGGTGCTGAAGCTTTCTTT
>TRBD1|13|NA|TRBJ1-1|TRBV6-6
CASSYGDSLGAFF
TGTGCCAGCAGTTACGGGGACAGCCTAGGAGCTTTCTTT
>NA|15|once|TRBJ2-1|TRBV7-9
CASSWTGTYYNEQFF
TGTGCCAGCAGCTGGACTGGAACTTACTACAATGAGCAGTTCTTC
>TRBD1|15|NA|TRBJ1-2|TRBV18
CASSPAGGANYGYTF
TGTGCCAGCTCACCAGCAGGGGGAGCTAACTATGGCTACACCTTC
>NA|15|NA|TRBJ2-3|TRBV2
CASRRGAANTDTQYF
TGTGCCAGCAGGAGAGGTGCAGCTAACACAGATACGCAGTATTTT
>NA|17|NA|TRBJ2-3|TRBV6-1
CASSENGIERRVDTQYF
TGTGCCAGCAGTGAAAACGGTATTGAGCGACGAGTGGATACGCAGTATTTT
>TRBD1|15|NA|TRBJ1-5|TRBV19
CASSPGTGFNQPQHF
TGTGCCAGTAGTCCCGGGACAGGGTTCAATCAGCCCCAGCATTTT
>NA|15|NA|TRBJ1-4|TRBV5-1
CASSLNTVGSEKLFF
TGCGCCAGCAGCTTGAATACGGTGGGGAGTGAAAAACTGTTTTTT
>NA|14|NA|TRBJ1-6|TRBV11-2
CASSLTLGGSPLHF
TGTGCCAGCAGCTTAACCCTGGGGGGTTCACCCCTCCACTTT
>TRBD1|16|NA|TRBJ2-2|TRBV25-1
CASSVYGTGVSGELFF
TGTGCCAGCAGTGTGTACGGGACAGGGGTATCCGGGGAGCTGTTTTTT
>NA|14|NA|TRBJ1-2|TRBV11-2
CASALGGRGFGYTF
TGTGCCAGCGCCCTAGGGGGTAGGGGCTTTGGCTACACCTTC
>NA|13|once|TRBJ1-6|TRBV5-6
CASSSISGSPLHF
TGTGCCAGCAGCTCGATCTCGGGATCACCCCTCCACTTT
>NA|13|NA|TRBJ2-5|TRBV12-3/TRBV12-4
CASSFKGVGTQYF
TGTGCCAGCAGTTTCAAGGGGGTAGGGACCCAGTACTTC
>NA|14|NA|TRBJ1-6|TRBV5-5
CASSLASFNSPLHF
TGTGCCAGCAGCTTGGCCAGTTTCAATTCACCCCTCCACTTT
>NA|13|NA|TRBJ1-1|TRBV7-9
CASSQGRNTEAFF
TGTGCCAGCAGCCAGGGACGGAACACTGAAGCTTTCTTT
>TRBD1|18|NA|TRBJ1-3|TRBV19
CASKSKGQGTFSGNTIYF
TGTGCCAGTAAATCGAAGGGACAGGGGACTTTCTCTGGAAACACCATATATTTT
>NA|17|NA|TRBJ1-3|TRBV7-9
CASSLNWIGGSGNTIYF
TGTGCCAGCAGCTTAAATTGGATAGGAGGCTCTGGAAACACCATATATTTT
>NA|13|NA|TRBJ2-7|TRBV10-3
CAISELGANEQYF
TGTGCCATCAGTGAGCTGGGAGCGAACGAGCAGTACTTC
>NA|14|NA|TRBJ2-7|TRBV7-2
CASSLRRGSGEQYF
TGTGCCAGCAGCTTACGTAGGGGCTCGGGCGAGCAGTACTTC
>NA|13|NA|TRBJ2-2|TRBV7-9
CASSLASVGELFF
TGTGCCAGCAGCTTAGCTTCCGTGGGGGAGCTGTTTTTT
>NA|14|NA|TRBJ1-1|TRBV10-3
CATRVFAGNTEAFF
TGTGCCACCCGGGTATTTGCGGGGAACACTGAAGCTTTCTTT
>NA|14|NA|TRBJ2-3|TRBV4-1
CASSQVGSTDTQYF
TGCGCCAGCAGCCAAGTCGGGAGTACAGATACGCAGTATTTT
>NA|13|NA|TRBJ1-2|TRBV5-1
CASSLGGDLGYTF
TGCGCCAGCAGCTTGGGAGGGGACCTAGGCTACACCTTC
>NA|16|few|TRBJ1-2|TRBV28
CASSLLGSTGRGGYTF
TGTGCCAGCAGTTTATTAGGGTCCACGGGGCGGGGTGGCTACACCTTC
>TRBD1|14|few|TRBJ1-2|TRBV6-2/TRBV6-3
CASSRGTGNYGYTF
TGTGCCAGCAGTCGGGGGACAGGGAACTATGGCTACACCTTC
>NA|17|NA|TRBJ2-1|TRBV7-8
CASSPWLRDQNRNEQFF
TGTGCCAGCAGCCCATGGCTCCGGGATCAGAATCGGAATGAGCAGTTCTTC
>TRBD2|16|NA|TRBJ2-7|TRBV4-3
CASSQDHSGRFYEQYF
TGCGCCAGCAGCCAAGATCACAGCGGGAGATTCTACGAGCAGTACTTC
>NA|15|NA|TRBJ2-3|TRBV9
CASSAGIGSTDTQYF
TGTGCCAGCAGCGCAGGGATAGGAAGCACAGATACGCAGTATTTT
>NA|14|NA|TRBJ2-1|TRBV19
CASSIQGLFHEQFF
TGTGCCAGTAGTATACAGGGGTTGTTCCATGAGCAGTTCTTC
>TRBD1|14|NA|TRBJ2-5|TRBV5-1
CASSLEGGIGTQYF
TGCGCCAGCAGCTTGGAAGGGGGCATCGGGACCCAGTACTTC
>NA|12|NA|TRBJ1-2|TRBV9
CASSVAGYGYTF
TGTGCCAGCAGCGTAGCCGGATATGGCTACACCTTC
>NA|15|NA|TRBJ2-5|TRBV27
CASSLSGSVWGTQYF
TGTGCCAGCAGTTTATCGGGCAGCGTCTGGGGGACCCAGTACTTC
>TRBD2|16|NA|TRBJ2-5|TRBV2
CASSERAGLAGSNQYF
TGTGCCAGCAGTGAAAGGGCGGGACTAGCGGGGTCCAACCAGTACTTC
>NA|15|NA|TRBJ2-3|TRBV9
CASSEGGREVDTQYF
TGTGCCAGCAGCGAAGGGGGACGGGAAGTAGATACGCAGTATTTT